A single TCR beta chain is shown here with its context. Its recognized antigen is unknown. Base-call qualities are not available, and no considerably larger clone is one nucleotide away. TCR CDR3 regions were amplified from genomic DNA by multiplex PCR using the deep immunoSEQ assay. Extracted genomic DNA from each cell subset was spread evenly across all wells of several immunoSEQ 96-well plates, with each plate serving as a replicate. Each replicate PCR for sorted subsets received about 0.2 ug genomic DNA, equal to roughly 30,000 T cell genomes. The purified libraries were quantified using a Qubit 3.0 fluorometer, sized with a Bioanalyzer 2100, and then quantified again using the KAPA Library Quantification kit. Every immunoSEQ 96-well plate was sequenced on a dedicated single-read 150-cycle Illumina NextSeq 550 flow cell. For the original study's pipeline: Because the immunoSEQ output held only junctional sequences and lacked quality scores, the filtering could not match the filtering applied to full-length reads. To assign V/J genes and CDR3, sequences were annotated against IMGT germline references using PyIR, a Python wrapper for IgBLAST v1.9. Reads were filtered out if the reads had weak V/J assignments (E-value above 1e-6), no CDR3, stop codons, out-of-frame junctions, or ambiguous translated residues. V3J clonotypes were defined by identical inferred V gene, J gene, and CDR3 amino acid sequence. The percentage overlap between two repertoires was calculated by dividing the number of shared unique clonotypes by the size of the smaller repertoire. Repertoire richness was assessed with RTK rarefaction, the Chao1 estimator, and Recon v2.1 estimates of unobserved clonotypes. Generation probabilities were computed with OLGA for all TCRbeta clonotypes obtained by the gDNA method from several donors. TCRdb's version of the immuneACCESS table is confined to in-frame rearrangements and falls short of the full clone set. An unresolved V gene accounts for under half of the shortfall where checked; the remainder is of unknown origin. V, J and clone size are taken as reported in that table, and D and trimming were inferred from the DNA itself. This sample holds about 2.3 million clones; around 92% were observed only once. The top ten hold 0.3% to 0.45% of the sample.

The sample is drawn from a study of shared clonotypes between healthy human individuals (dated by TCRdb to between 2020 and 2021). As for the study more broadly: A few men and two women, aged 18 to 49 years, made up the cohort. Per donor, three plates each were used for CD4 naive and CD4 memory, two for CD8 naive, and one for CD8 memory. Blood TCR repertoires of five healthy adults were deeply sequenced to estimate repertoire size and the extent of clonotype sharing between individuals. Libraries were prepared and TCR repertoires were sequenced by different laboratories using diverse techniques, in order to increase sequencing depth and limit assay-specific biases. Leukapheresis yielded between about 0.94 and 9.5 billion PBMCs per donor.

The CDR3 numbers 14 residues from cysteine through phenylalanine. Only the CDR3 DNA is retained, 42 bases long and in frame from the first base. Trimming removed 5 bases from V and 2 bases from J, leaving 13 bases between the germline ends. According to the germline V gene, CDR1 reads MNHEY and CDR2 reads SVGAGI. The paper as a whole reports these results and caveats: Sharing across several donors was observed for around 5% of naive CD4, over 3% of naive CD8, over 2% of memory CD4, and roughly 0.4% of memory CD8 clonotypes. Rarefaction of sorted-subset datasets indicated incomplete sequencing despite the large sequencing depth. Pairwise subsampling led to the expectation that sequencing depth would affect the degree of clonotype sharing among donors. Compared with non-shared clonotypes, clonotypes shared by all four sorted-subset donors had higher generation probabilities. Only blood was sampled, and tissue TCR repertoires likely differ from those in blood. The genetic and exposure-history diversity represented was limited by the small number of donors. Estimated clonotype richness was generally larger for naive than for memory subsets.

The donors were healthy, HIV-negative adults who had no recently reported acute infections or vaccinations. Every donor was a Caucasian adult residing in Nashville, Tennessee, USA. CD4+ T cells were enriched by magnetic negative selection, after which naive cells were positively selected on CD45RA and the negative fraction was taken as the memory subset. Blood was collected by leukapheresis, and PBMCs were isolated by Ficoll-Histopaque density gradient centrifugation and then cryopreserved in liquid nitrogen vapor phase. Purity and quantity of every magnetically sorted T cell population were checked by analytical flow cytometry. From each sorted fraction, genomic DNA was isolated and quantified by UV absorbance on a Nanodrop 2000c.

The sequencing input was naive CD4+ T cells from PBMCs. The sample's cell subset or site label, in plain terms: CD45RA+ positively selected. The rearranged segments are TRBV6-5 and TRBJ2-7; TRBD2 is perhaps the D gene, given 5 matching bases. The TCR was taken from a man between 18 and 29 years old in good health. Some clones in this sample may be carry-over from other donors' samples. The CDR3 loop reads CASSPAGGAYEQYF. The DNA sequence is TGTGCCAGCAGTCCTGCGGGCGGAGCCTACGAGCAGTACTTC.